This is a list of T cell receptor beta chains from one sample in a study of blood T cell repertoires in COVID-19. This table comes from immunoSEQ multiplex PCR, and its TCRdb copy is limited to in-frame clones, with some not included. Of some 57,000 clones in the sample, approximately 86% were seen once. The sample consisted of peripheral blood. The receptors shown here come from a man in his sixties or seventies with acute or convalescent COVID-19. The CDR3 runs from the conserved cysteine through the conserved F or W. Fields, in order: V gene, D gene, J gene, clone size, CDR3 protein, CDR3 DNA. A D gene is named only where the DNA matches it firmly. Size tells how often a clone was seen (once, few, many) or the class of an expanded clone, and some rows leave it out.

TRBV7-9	.	TRBJ1-1	.	CASSPIVVGAGTEAFF	TGTGCCAGCAGCCCTATAGTGGTGGGGGCCGGAACTGAAGCTTTCTTT
TRBV5-1	.	TRBJ2-7	once	CASSLEEGPYEQYF	TGCGCCAGCAGCTTGGAGGAGGGTCCGTACGAGCAGTACTTC
TRBV5-4	.	TRBJ1-3	.	CASSPQGSGNTIYF	TGTGCCAGCAGCCCCCAGGGTAGTGGAAACACCATATATTTT
TRBV5-1	TRBD2	TRBJ2-3	few	CASSLERGSLDTQYF	TGCGCCAGCAGCTTGGAGCGGGGCAGCCTAGATACGCAGTATTTT
TRBV9	.	TRBJ2-1	.	CASSENSQGQFF	TGTGCCAGCAGCGAAAACTCCCAGGGGCAGTTCTTC
TRBV12-3/TRBV12-4	.	TRBJ1-3	.	CASRPVRGNTIYF	TGTGCCAGCAGACCGGTGCGTGGAAACACCATATATTTT
TRBV12-3/TRBV12-4	.	TRBJ2-2	.	CASSWGAGELFF	TGTGCCAGCAGTTGGGGGGCCGGGGAGCTGTTTTTT
TRBV15	.	TRBJ1-6	.	CATSRPRTDYNSPLHF	TGTGCCACCAGCAGACCTAGGACAGACTATAATTCACCCCTCCACTTT
TRBV19	TRBD1	TRBJ1-5	.	CASSIVGTGPNQPQHF	TGTGCCAGTAGTATAGTAGGGACAGGGCCAAATCAGCCCCAGCATTTT
TRBV27	TRBD2	TRBJ2-2	.	CASTRTRTSGRYTGELFF	TGTGCCAGCACTAGGACTAGGACTAGCGGGAGGTACACCGGGGAGCTGTTTTTT
TRBV28	.	TRBJ1-4	.	CASSSLATNEKLFF	TGTGCCAGCAGCTCCCTCGCAACTAATGAAAAACTGTTTTTT
TRBV28	.	TRBJ1-4	.	CASTKGGRGGEKLFF	TGTGCCAGCACCAAAGGGGGTAGGGGCGGCGAAAAACTGTTTTTT
TRBV11-1	.	TRBJ1-4	.	CASSRGQNEKLFF	TGTGCCAGCAGCAGGGGCCAAAATGAAAAACTGTTTTTT
TRBV4-1	.	TRBJ1-2	.	CASSQDSWANNYGYTF	TGCGCCAGCAGCCAAGATTCCTGGGCCAACAATTATGGCTACACCTTC
TRBV18	TRBD1	TRBJ1-4	.	CASSPAQGARGDEKLFF	TGTGCCAGCTCACCAGCACAGGGGGCGCGGGGTGATGAAAAACTGTTTTTT
TRBV5-4	TRBD1	TRBJ2-3	.	CASSPTGDADTQYF	TGTGCCAGCAGCCCAACAGGGGACGCAGATACGCAGTATTTT
TRBV24-1	TRBD1	TRBJ2-1	.	CATSDSSGTGVYNEQFF	TGTGCCACCAGTGATTCCTCCGGGACAGGGGTATACAATGAGCAGTTCTTC
TRBV24-1	.	TRBJ1-5	.	CATWGGGNQPQHF	TGTGCCACCTGGGGAGGAGGGAATCAGCCCCAGCATTTT
TRBV14	.	TRBJ2-5	.	CASSQERGIRQETQYF	TGTGCCAGCAGCCAAGAACGCGGGATTCGGCAAGAGACCCAGTACTTC
TRBV5-1	.	TRBJ1-1	.	CASSSSGNTEAFF	TGCGCCAGCAGCTCGTCAGGGAACACTGAAGCTTTCTTT
TRBV3-1/TRBV3-2	TRBD1	TRBJ2-3	.	CASSFTGGDTQYF	TGTGCCAGCAGCTTTACAGGGGGAGATACGCAGTATTTT
TRBV4-2	TRBD2	TRBJ2-7	.	CASSQKAGAAFYEQYF	TGTGCCAGCAGCCAAAAAGCGGGAGCCGCATTTTACGAGCAGTACTTC
TRBV10-3	.	TRBJ1-3	.	CAISEPPRTGSGNTIYF	TGTGCCATCAGTGAGCCTCCAAGAACAGGGTCTGGAAACACCATATATTTT